Listed here are 4 T cell receptor beta chains from one sample, sequenced in a study of blood T cell repertoires in COVID-19. Clones were sequenced by immunoSEQ multiplex PCR, and TCRdb holds only the in-frame ones, with some missing. The top ten hold roughly 0.25% of the sample, which has some 700,000 clones, about 90% seen once. Sequencing was carried out using peripheral blood. These receptor sequences come from a woman between 18 and 29 years old with acute or convalescent COVID-19.

J is TRBJ2-7 and V is TRBV4-1; 8 positions match TRBD1. The CDR3 runs 18 residues. The ends lost 0 bases at V and 6 bases at J; junction bases unmatched: 16. The germline V gene has CDR1 MGHRA and CDR2 YSYEKL. CDR3 in DNA: TGCGCCAGCAGCCAAGACCCCTCCGGACAGGGTGGGGTGAGCGAGCAGTACTTC. This encodes CASSQDPSGQGGVSEQYF.

The V and J genes are TRBV13 and TRBJ1-5; 8 bases are shared with TRBD1. V shed 5 bases and J 4 bases; nucleotides not matched to a gene: 4. CDR3 length: 14 residues. CDR1 is PRHDT, CDR2 FYEKMQ, per germline (reference sequence). CDR3 in amino acids: CASSLRQGNQPQHF. The CDR3 region has the DNA TGTGCCAGCAGCCTACGACAGGGGAATCAGCCCCAGCATTTT.

The chain couples TRBV4-3 to TRBJ2-2; D unresolved. V shed 1 base and J shed 5 bases, with 2 bases lying between them. This CDR3 comprises 12 residues. Germline CDR1 reads LGHNA; CDR2 reads YSLEER. The CDR3 loop is CASSQVTGELFF. The CDR3 bases are TGCGCCAGCAGCCAAGTAACCGGGGAGCTGTTTTTT.

This chain connects TRBV7-9 to TRBJ1-2; 7 bases match TRBD1. J lost 8 bases, V lost 6 bases, and 12 bases had no gene match. Germline V lookup: CDR1 SEHNR, CDR2 FQNEAQ (reference sequence). This CDR3 comprises 14 residues. DNA of the CDR3: TGTGCCAGCAGGCCCGGGACAGACCTTGGGGGCTACACCTTC. Protein sequence: CASRPGTDLGGYTF.